This TCR beta chain was identified during a study of blood T cell repertoires in COVID-19. In the study overall: Samples taken during acute and convalescent COVID-19 were collected in the United States, Italy and Spain.

Some clones are missing from TCRdb's copy, which holds only in-frame ones; the method was immunoSEQ multiplex PCR. Among around 150,000 clones listed, approximately 80% were seen once. With V trimmed by 3 bases and J by 9 bases, 1 base remained unmatched. The CDR3 covers 13 residues. Germline V lookup: CDR1 ENHRY, CDR2 SYGVKD. The source is a woman older than 75 with acute or convalescent COVID-19. Sequenced: peripheral blood. The J gene is TRBJ1-6, the V gene TRBV10-3, with TRBD1 identical over 8 bases. CDR3: CAISEGQGSPLHF. In DNA form, the CDR3 reads TGTGCCATCAGTGAAGGACAGGGTTCACCCCTCCACTTT.